This is a list of T cell receptor beta chains from one sample in a study of cytomegalovirus exposure and HLA in healthy donors. The repertoire was sequenced with immunoSEQ multiplex PCR; TCRdb's copy has only in-frame clones and lacks some. This table holds 81,000 or so clones, more than 70% found once. The specimen was PBMCs. These receptors originate from a man in his 60s in good health and CMV-seronegative. Each CDR3 is given with its conserved first and last residue.

TRBV19 | CASSIFGLGLNQPQHF
TRBV4-1 | CASSQAGGGVMNTEAFF
TRBV7-9 | CASSLELDHTEAFF
TRBV2 | CASTGFYTGGARDQPQHF
TRBV13 | CASSLDRGQGYTF
TRBV11-3 | CASSWGGGLNEQYF
TRBV5-6 | CASSLQHGGTEAFF
TRBV11-3 | CASSSEQVSGYNEQFF
TRBV5-1 | CASSFDRSSYNERFF
TRBV10-3 | CAISGTSGHLNTEAFF
TRBV10-3 | CAISESRGQAAYEQYF
TRBV15 | CATSPPFSGGSFQYF
TRBV7-8 | CASSLPTSGGSYEQYF
TRBV7-8 | CASSLKAGGYNEQFF
TRBV6-5 | CASSRTGGASEAFF
TRBV6-4 | CASTPGGQGSYEQYF
TRBV7-6 | CASSLRDSSYEQYF
TRBV9 | CASSVESQTVPYGYTF
TRBV27 | CASSLSAKLDYGYTF
TRBV7-9 | CSSSRGAYNEQFF
TRBV13 | CASSLGGQGYGYTF
TRBV4-2 | CASSPGQNSNEQFF
TRBV30 | CAWGQGLAGGGDTQYF